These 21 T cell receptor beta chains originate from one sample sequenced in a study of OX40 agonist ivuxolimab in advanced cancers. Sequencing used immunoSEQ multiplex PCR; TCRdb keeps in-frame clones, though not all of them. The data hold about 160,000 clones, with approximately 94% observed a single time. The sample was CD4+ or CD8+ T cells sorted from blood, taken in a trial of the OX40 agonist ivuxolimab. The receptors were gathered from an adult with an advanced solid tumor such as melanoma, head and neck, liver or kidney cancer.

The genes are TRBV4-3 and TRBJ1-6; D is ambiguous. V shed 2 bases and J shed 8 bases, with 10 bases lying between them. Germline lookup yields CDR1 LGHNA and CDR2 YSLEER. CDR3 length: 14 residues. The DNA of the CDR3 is TGCGCCAGCAGCCAAATCAGGAACGATTCACCCCTCCACTTT. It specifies CASSQIRNDSPLHF.

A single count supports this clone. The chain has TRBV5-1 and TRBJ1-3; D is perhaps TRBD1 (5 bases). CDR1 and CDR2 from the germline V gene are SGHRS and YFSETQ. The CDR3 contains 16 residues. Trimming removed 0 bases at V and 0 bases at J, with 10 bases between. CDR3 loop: CASSLGWGSSGNTIYF. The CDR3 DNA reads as TGCGCCAGCAGCTTGGGGTGGGGCTCCTCTGGAAACACCATATATTTT.

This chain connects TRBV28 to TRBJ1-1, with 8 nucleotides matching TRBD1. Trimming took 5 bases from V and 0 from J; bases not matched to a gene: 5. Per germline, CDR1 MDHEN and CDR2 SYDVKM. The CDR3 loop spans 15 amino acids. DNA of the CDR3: TGTGCCAGCAGTAACAGGGGGACTATGAACACTGAAGCTTTCTTT. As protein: CASSNRGTMNTEAFF.

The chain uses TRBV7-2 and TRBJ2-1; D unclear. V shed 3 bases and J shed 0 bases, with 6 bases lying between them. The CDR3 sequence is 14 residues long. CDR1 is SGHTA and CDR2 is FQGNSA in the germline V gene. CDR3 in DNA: TGTGCCAGCAGCTTCGACACCTCCTACAATGAGCAGTTCTTC. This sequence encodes CASSFDTSYNEQFF.

The CDR3 sequence: CASSFSGTPSTDTQYF. DNA of the CDR3: TGTGCCAGCAGCTTCTCCGGGACTCCGAGCACAGATACGCAGTATTTT. The chain is built from TRBV9 and TRBJ2-3, with D possibly matching TRBD2 (6 bases). With 4 bases removed from V and 0 bases from J, the gap between germline ends came to 15 bases. Per germline, CDR1 SGDLS and CDR2 YYNGEE. The CDR3 covers 16 residues.

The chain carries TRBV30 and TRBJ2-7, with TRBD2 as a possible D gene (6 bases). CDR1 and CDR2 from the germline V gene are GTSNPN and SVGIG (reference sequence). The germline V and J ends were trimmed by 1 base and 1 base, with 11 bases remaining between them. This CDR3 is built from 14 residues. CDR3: CAWSGGGGSYEQYF. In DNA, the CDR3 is TGTGCCTGGAGTGGCGGAGGAGGGTCCTACGAGCAGTACTTC. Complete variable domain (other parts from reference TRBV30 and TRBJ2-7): SQTIHQWPATLVQPVGSPLSLECTVEGTSNPNLYWYRQAAGRGLQLLFYSVGIGQISSEVPQNLSASRPQDRQFILSSKKLLLSDSGFYLCAWSGGGGSYEQYFGPGTRLTVT.

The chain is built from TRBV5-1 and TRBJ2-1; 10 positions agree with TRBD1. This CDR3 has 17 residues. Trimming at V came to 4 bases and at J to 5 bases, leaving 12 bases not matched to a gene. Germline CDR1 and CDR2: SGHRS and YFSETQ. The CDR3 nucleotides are TGCGCCAGCAGCGTTCTCCGGGACAGGGGTTCCCACAATGAGCAGTTCTTC. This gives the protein CASSVLRDRGSHNEQFF.

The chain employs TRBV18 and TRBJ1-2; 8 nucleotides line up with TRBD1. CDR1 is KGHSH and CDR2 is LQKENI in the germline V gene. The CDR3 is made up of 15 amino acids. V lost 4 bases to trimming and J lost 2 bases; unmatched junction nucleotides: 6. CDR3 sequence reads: CASSLQGASNYGYTF. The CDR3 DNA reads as TGTGCCAGCTCACTTCAGGGGGCCTCAAACTATGGCTACACCTTC. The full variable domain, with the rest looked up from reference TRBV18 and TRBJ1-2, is NAGVMQNPRHLVRRRGQEARLRCSPMKGHSHVYWYRQLPEEGLKFMVYLQKENIIDESGMPKERFSAEFPKEGPSILRIQQVVRGDSAAYFCASSLQGASNYGYTFGSGTRLTVV.

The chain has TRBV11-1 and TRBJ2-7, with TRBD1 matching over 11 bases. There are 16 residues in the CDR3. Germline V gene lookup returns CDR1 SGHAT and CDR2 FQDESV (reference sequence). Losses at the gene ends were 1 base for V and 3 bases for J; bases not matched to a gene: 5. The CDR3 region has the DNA TGTGCCAGCAGCTTAGGGACAGGGGGCACCTTCTACGAGCAGTACTTC. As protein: CASSLGTGGTFYEQYF.

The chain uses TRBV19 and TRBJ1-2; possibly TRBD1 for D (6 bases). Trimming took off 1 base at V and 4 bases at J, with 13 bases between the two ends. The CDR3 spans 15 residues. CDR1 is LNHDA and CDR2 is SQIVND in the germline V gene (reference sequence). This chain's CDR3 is CASSIGGQSFYGYTF. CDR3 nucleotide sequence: TGTGCCAGTAGTATAGGCGGACAGTCTTTCTATGGCTACACCTTC.

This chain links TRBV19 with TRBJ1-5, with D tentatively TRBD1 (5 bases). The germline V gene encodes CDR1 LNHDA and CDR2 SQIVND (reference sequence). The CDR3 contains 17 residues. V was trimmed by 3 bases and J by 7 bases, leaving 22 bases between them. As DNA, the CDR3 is TGTGCCAGTAGTATCCGCGAGGGGCCCCCCCATGGGCAGCCCCAGCATTTT. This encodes CASSIREGPPHGQPQHF.

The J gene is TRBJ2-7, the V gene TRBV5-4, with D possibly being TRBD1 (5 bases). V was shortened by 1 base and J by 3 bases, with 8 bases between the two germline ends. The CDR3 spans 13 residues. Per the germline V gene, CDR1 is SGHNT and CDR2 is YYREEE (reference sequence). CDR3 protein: CASSLFRDYEQYF. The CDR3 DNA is TGTGCCAGCAGCTTGTTCAGGGACTACGAGCAGTACTTC. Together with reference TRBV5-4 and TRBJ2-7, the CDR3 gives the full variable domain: ETGVTQSPTHLIKTRGQQVTLRCSSQSGHNTVSWYQQALGQGPQFIFQYYREEENGRGNFPPRFSGLQFPNYSSELNVNALELDDSALYLCASSLFRDYEQYFGPGTRLTVT.

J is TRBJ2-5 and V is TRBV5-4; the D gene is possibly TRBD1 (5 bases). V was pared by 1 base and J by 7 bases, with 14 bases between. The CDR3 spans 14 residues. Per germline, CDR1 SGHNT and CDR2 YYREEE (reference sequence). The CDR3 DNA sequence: TGTGCCAGCAGCTTGTATGTCAGGGAAGGGACCCAGTACTTC. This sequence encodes CASSLYVREGTQYF.

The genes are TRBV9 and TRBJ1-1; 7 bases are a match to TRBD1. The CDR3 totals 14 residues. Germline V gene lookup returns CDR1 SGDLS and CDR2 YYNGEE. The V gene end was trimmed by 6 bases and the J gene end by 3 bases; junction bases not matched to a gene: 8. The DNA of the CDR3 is TGTGCCAGCACCCGACAGGGTAGGGACACTGAAGCTTTCTTT. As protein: CASTRQGRDTEAFF.

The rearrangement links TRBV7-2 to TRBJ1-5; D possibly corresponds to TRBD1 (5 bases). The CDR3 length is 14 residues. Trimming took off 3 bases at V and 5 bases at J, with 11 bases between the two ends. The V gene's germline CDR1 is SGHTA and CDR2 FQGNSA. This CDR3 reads CASSFDRNYQPQHF. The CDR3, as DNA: TGTGCCAGCAGCTTTGACAGAAATTATCAGCCCCAGCATTTT.

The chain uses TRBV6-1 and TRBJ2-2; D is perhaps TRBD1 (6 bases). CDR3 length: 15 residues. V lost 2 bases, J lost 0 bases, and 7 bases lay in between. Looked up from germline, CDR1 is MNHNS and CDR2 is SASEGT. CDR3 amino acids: CASSETGTNTGELFF. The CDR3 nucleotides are TGTGCCAGCAGTGAAACAGGGACGAACACCGGGGAGCTGTTTTTT.

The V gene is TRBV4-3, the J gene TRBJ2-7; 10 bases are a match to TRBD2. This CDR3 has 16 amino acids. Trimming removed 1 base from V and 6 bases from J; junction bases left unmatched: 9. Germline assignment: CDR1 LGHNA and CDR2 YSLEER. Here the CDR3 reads CASSQAGLAVDREQYF. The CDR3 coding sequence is TGCGCCAGCAGCCAAGCAGGACTAGCGGTGGATCGCGAGCAGTACTTC.

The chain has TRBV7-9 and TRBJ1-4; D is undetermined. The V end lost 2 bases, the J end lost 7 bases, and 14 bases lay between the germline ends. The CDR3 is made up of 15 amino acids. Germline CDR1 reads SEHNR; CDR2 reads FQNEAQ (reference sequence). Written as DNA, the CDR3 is TGTGCCAGCAGCTTAAGGGCGGCCACGGGTGAAAAACTGTTTTTT. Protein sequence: CASSLRAATGEKLFF.

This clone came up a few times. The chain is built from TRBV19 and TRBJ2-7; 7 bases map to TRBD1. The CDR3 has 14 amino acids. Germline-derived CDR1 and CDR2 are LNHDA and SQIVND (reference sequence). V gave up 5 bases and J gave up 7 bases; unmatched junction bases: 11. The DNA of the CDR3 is TGTGCCAGTAGTTTCACAGGGGCCGACTGGGAGCAGTACTTC. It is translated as CASSFTGADWEQYF.

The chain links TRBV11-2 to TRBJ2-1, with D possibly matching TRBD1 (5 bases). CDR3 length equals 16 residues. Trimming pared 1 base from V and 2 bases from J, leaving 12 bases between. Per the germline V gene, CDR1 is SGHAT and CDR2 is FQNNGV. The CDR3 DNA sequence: TGTGCCAGCAGCTTAGGGGGCACGGTCGCCTACAATGAGCAGTTCTTC. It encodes CASSLGGTVAYNEQFF.

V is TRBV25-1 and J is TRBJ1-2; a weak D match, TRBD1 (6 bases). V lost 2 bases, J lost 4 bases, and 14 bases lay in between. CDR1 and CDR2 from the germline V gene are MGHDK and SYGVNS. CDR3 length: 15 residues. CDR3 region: CASSEGQLGGYGYTF. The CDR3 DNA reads TGTGCCAGCAGTGAAGGACAGTTAGGAGGCTATGGCTACACCTTC.